This T cell receptor (beta chain) was retrieved from a study of regulatory T cells in long-lasting Graves disease. Combining iRepertoire HTBI primers with Arm-PCR of CDR3 regions, the authors built TCR beta libraries. TCRdb redid the calling of the multiplex PCR reads with MiXCR, one entry per CDR3 protein. Here the sample spans under 800,000 distinct CDR3 sequences, approximately 15% being singletons. Study findings and constraints: When disease was persistent, TRBV28, TRBJ1-2 and TRBJ2-5 were the favored segments.

At least ten counts were recorded for this clonotype. Its antigen is unidentified. The time point: newly diagnosed GD, antithyroid drugs for less than 3 months. PBMCs were the source of the RNA used for TCR sequencing. Patients came from an endocrinology department in Xi'an, China. Per the germline V gene, CDR1 is MNHEY and CDR2 is SVGAGI. V lost 2 bases to trimming and J lost 2 bases, with 10 bases between them. This CDR3 has 15 residues. These data are also associated with another study on T cells in Graves' hyperthyroidism and ophthalmopathy. That report notes: Hyperthyroidism was newly diagnosed in patients aged 18 to 65 (duration under 2 months). Exclusion followed for patients with uncontrolled infection, other autoimmune disease, pregnancy or lactation.

Sequencing used peripheral blood mononuclear cells (PBMCs), obtained at new diagnosis, from a patient treated with antithyroid drugs. The J gene is TRBJ1-5, the V gene TRBV6-5; no definite D call. The TCR sequence derives from a woman aged 25 to 39 with Graves disease. CDR3 region: CASSYPGNGNQPQHF. Here the CDR3 DNA reads TGTGCCAGCAGTTACCCGGGTAACGGCAATCAGCCCCAGCATTTT.